The rows below give T cell receptor beta chains drawn from one sample of a study of Graves' ophthalmopathy and Graves' hyperthyroidism. TCRdb re-derived calls from the multiplex PCR reads in MiXCR, one entry per CDR3 protein. The sample has a few hundred thousand distinct CDR3 sequences; roughly 40% are singletons. The specimen sequenced was peripheral blood or thyroid tissue (not recorded which). These receptors were taken from an adult man with Graves' hyperthyroidism. The CDR3 runs from the conserved cysteine through the conserved F or W. Each record gives: J gene, D gene, clone size, V gene, CDR3 protein, CDR3 DNA. D genes are given only for firm matches. Size is omitted from some rows. Given values are once, few, many or a class for expanded clones.

TRBJ1-5	NA	many	TRBV2	CASSVDSNQPQHF	TGTGCCAGCAGTGTAGATAGCAATCAGCCCCAGCATTTT
TRBJ1-1	NA	many	TRBV7-8	CASSLYMNTEAFF	TGTGCCAGCAGCCTCTACATGAACACTGAAGCTTTCTTT
TRBJ2-5	TRBD2	NA	TRBV7-2	CASSSSGVMETQYF	TGTGCCAGCAGCTCGAGCGGGGTGATGGAGACCCAGTACTTC
TRBJ1-5	NA	few	TRBV27	CASSQGNWGNQPQHF	TGTGCCAGCAGTCAGGGTAATTGGGGCAATCAGCCCCAGCATTTT
TRBJ2-2	NA	many	TRBV10-3	CAISDSGLDTGELFF	TGTGCCATCAGTGATTCGGGCTTAGACACCGGGGAGCTGTTTTTT
TRBJ2-2	NA	NA	TRBV29-1	CSVLPWGPNTGELFF	TGCAGCGTCCTCCCGTGGGGACCCAACACCGGGGAGCTGTTTTTT
TRBJ2-7	TRBD2	many	TRBV7-6	CASSSLAGNYEQYF	TGTGCCAGCAGCTCCTTAGCGGGCAACTACGAGCAGTACTTC
TRBJ1-5	TRBD1	NA	TRBV28	CASRDETGGGQPQHF	TGTGCCAGCAGGGACGAGACAGGGGGCGGCCAGCCCCAGCATTTT
TRBJ2-5	TRBD1	once	TRBV12-3/TRBV12-4	CASRYSGGRLETQYF	TGTGCCAGCAGGTACTCAGGGGGCCGATTGGAGACCCAGTACTTC
TRBJ1-5	NA	NA	TRBV28	CASSFPSVSNQPQHF	TGTGCCAGCAGTTTCCCTTCAGTTAGCAATCAGCCCCAGCATTTT
TRBJ1-2	NA	many	TRBV29-1	CSGEGPYGYTF	TGCAGCGGGGAGGGACCCTATGGCTACACCTTC
TRBJ2-5	TRBD1	many	TRBV2	CASSDAGQGLGYQETQYF	TGTGCCAGCAGTGATGCGGGACAGGGATTGGGGTACCAAGAGACCCAGTACTTC
TRBJ2-7	TRBD1	many	TRBV5-4	CASSWGGQGNEQYF	TGTGCCAGCAGCTGGGGGGGACAGGGTAACGAGCAGTACTTC
TRBJ1-2	NA	many	TRBV6-5	CASSYSSDYGYTF	TGTGCCAGCAGTTACTCGAGTGATTATGGCTACACCTTC
TRBJ2-7	NA	many	TRBV20-1	CSASQGSYEQYF	TGCAGTGCTAGTCAGGGCTCCTACGAGCAGTACTTC
TRBJ1-6	NA	many	TRBV7-9	CASSLTGNSPLHF	TGCGCCAGCAGCTTGACAGGAAATTCACCCCTCCACTTT
TRBJ2-5	TRBD2	many	TRBV20-1	CSARSTSGQETQYF	TGCAGTGCTAGATCGACTAGCGGGCAAGAGACCCAGTACTTC
TRBJ2-7	NA	many	TRBV9	CASSVRAETYEQYF	TGTGCCAGCAGCGTAAGGGCAGAAACCTACGAGCAGTACTTC
TRBJ1-5	NA	many	TRBV5-6	CASSLTLSDQPQHF	TGTGCCAGCAGCTTAACCCTGAGCGACCAGCCCCAGCATTTT
TRBJ1-5	TRBD1	many	TRBV6-5	CASSVHRGNQPQHF	TGTGCCAGCAGCGTCCACAGGGGGAATCAGCCCCAGCATTTT
TRBJ2-2	TRBD1	once	TRBV19	CASSPGQGRSTGELFF	TGTGCCAGTAGTCCGGGACAGGGAAGGAGCACCGGGGAGCTGTTTTTT
TRBJ2-7	TRBD1	many	TRBV29-1	CSVQGEYEQYF	TGCAGCGTCCAGGGGGAGTACGAGCAGTACTTC
TRBJ2-7	TRBD2	many	TRBV7-6	CASSPRTSGSSYEQYF	TGTGCCAGCAGCCCCCGGACTAGCGGGAGCTCCTACGAGCAGTACTTC
TRBJ1-4	NA	many	TRBV12-3/TRBV12-4	CASSLVGQLHEKLFF	TGTGCCAGCAGTTTGGTAGGACAGCTCCATGAAAAACTGTTTTTT
TRBJ2-7	NA	NA	TRBV20-1	CSARSGSGSYF	TGCAGTGCTAGGTCTGGGAGTGGGTCGTACTTC
TRBJ2-5	TRBD1	NA	TRBV13	CASSPDRGLQESQYF	TGTGCCAGCAGCCCGGACAGGGGGCTTCAAGAGTCCCAGTACTTC
TRBJ2-7	NA	NA	TRBV27	CASGTSVSYEQYF	TGTGCCTCCGGGACATCCGTTTCCTACGAGCAGTACTTC
TRBJ1-1	NA	many	TRBV5-1	CASSLGGPNGEAFF	TGCGCCAGCAGCTTGGGGGGCCCGAATGGTGAAGCTTTCTTT